Below are 18 T cell receptor beta chains sequenced from a single sample in a study of T cells in Graves' hyperthyroidism and ophthalmopathy. Using RNA transcripts as the source, TCR beta CDR3 regions were amplified. HTBI primers were employed in a first-round RT-PCR of the TCR CDR3. Each CDR3 protein is one row after TCRdb ran MiXCR on the multiplex PCR reads. The sample contains about 50,000 distinct CDR3 sequences, about 52% of which appear only once. Sequenced: peripheral blood or thyroid tissue (not recorded which). These receptors all stem from a woman between 45 and 60 years old with Graves' hyperthyroidism.

In this sample, this clonotype turned up many times. This sequence joins TRBV29-1 and TRBJ1-2; D is perhaps TRBD1 (6 bases). Germline loops: CDR1 SQVTM, CDR2 ANQGSEA. This CDR3 has 14 amino acids. Trimming removed 4 bases from V and 1 base from J, with 13 bases in between. The CDR3 coding sequence is TGCAGCGTTGCGGGGGGCAGGGATAACTATGGCTACACCTTC. This codes for CSVAGGRDNYGYTF.

The rearrangement uses TRBV19 and TRBJ1-1; 7 bases are a match to TRBD1. Germline-derived CDR1 and CDR2 are LNHDA and SQIVND (reference sequence). The CDR3 runs to 16 residues. Trimming at V came to 9 bases and at J to 5 bases, leaving 18 bases not matched to a gene. The CDR3 loop reads CASGRKVTGYVTEAFF. The CDR3 DNA is TGTGCCAGCGGTCGTAAGGTGACAGGGTATGTAACTGAAGCTTTCTTT.

This clonotype was found many times. This chain uses TRBV12-3 or TRBV12-4 with TRBJ2-2; D call uncertain. Trimming stripped 6 bases from V and 7 bases from J, with 9 bases between. The CDR3 length is 12 residues. This CDR3 is CASSQEGGELFF. As DNA, the CDR3 is TGTGCCAGCAGCCAAGAAGGCGGGGAGCTGTTTTTT.

About this clonotype: A read error may produce the germline difference seen at one junction end. The chain is built from TRBV20-1 and TRBJ2-3; no firm D call. The CDR3 length is 14 residues. CDR1 is DFQATT and CDR2 is SNEGSKA in the germline V gene (reference sequence). The CDR3 nucleotides read TGCAGTGCTAGAATCCCGGACGGTGTAGATGCGCAGTATTTT. This sequence encodes CSARIPDGVDAQYF.

The J gene is TRBJ2-2, the V gene TRBV7-9; 7 bases match TRBD1. The CDR3 runs to 15 residues. With V trimmed by 8 bases and J by 3 bases, 9 bases remained unmatched. Germline values: CDR1 SEHNR, CDR2 FQNEAQ (reference sequence). CDR3 in amino acids: CASGPDRVDTGELFF. The CDR3 nucleotides are TGTGCCAGCGGCCCTGACAGGGTCGACACCGGGGAGCTGTTTTTT. The full variable domain, its missing parts supplied by reference TRBV7-9 and TRBJ2-2, is DTGVSQNPRHKITKRGQNVTFRCDPISEHNRLYWYRQTLGQGPEFLTYFQNEAQLEKSRLLSDRFSAERPKGSFSTLEIQRTEQGDSAMYLCASGPDRVDTGELFFGEGSRLTVL.

In its sample, this clonotype was seen many times. This chain joins TRBV7-9 and TRBJ1-2, with D maybe TRBD1 (6 bases). The CDR3 spans 15 residues. Trimming stripped 5 bases from V and 2 bases from J, with 15 bases between. Germline-derived CDR1 and CDR2 are SEHNR and FQNEAQ (reference sequence). Here the CDR3 DNA reads TGTGCCAGCAGCCCCCGAGTTACAGGGAACTATGGCTACACCTTC. Protein: CASSPRVTGNYGYTF. The whole variable domain, filled in from reference TRBV7-9 and TRBJ1-2, reads DTGVSQNPRHKITKRGQNVTFRCDPISEHNRLYWYRQTLGQGPEFLTYFQNEAQLEKSRLLSDRFSAERPKGSFSTLEIQRTEQGDSAMYLCASSPRVTGNYGYTFGSGTRLTVV.

This clonotype was picked up many times. This chain uses TRBV28 with TRBJ1-1; D remains ambiguous. Germline V gene sequence: CDR1 MDHEN, CDR2 SYDVKM. The CDR3 consists of 12 residues. V lost 6 bases and J lost 3, with 8 bases in between. The CDR3 sequence is CASRLLDTEAFF. DNA of the CDR3: TGTGCCAGCAGACTCCTAGACACTGAAGCTTTCTTT.

V and J are TRBV9 and TRBJ2-5, with D possibly matching TRBD2 (5 bases). The V gene lost 5 bases and the J gene lost 10 bases, with 15 bases spanning the gap. This CDR3 region has 12 residues. The germline V gene has CDR1 SGDLS and CDR2 YYNGEE. The CDR3 protein is CASSYEGLDQYF. Written as DNA, the CDR3 is TGTGCCAGCAGTTACGAGGGTCTGGACCAGTACTTC.

For this clonotype: Given a much more abundant clone one base away, this may be a read error. CDR3 bases: TGTGCCAGCAGTGTCGCCTCCGCCGGGGAGCTGTTTTTT. Protein product: CASSVASAGELFF. The gene calls are TRBV27 and TRBJ2-2; no definite D call. Germline V gene lookup returns CDR1 MNHEY and CDR2 SMNVEV (reference sequence). Trimming cost V 5 bases and J 6 bases, with 10 bases left between them. The CDR3 has 13 amino acids.

This clonotype appeared many times. The chain joins TRBV27 to TRBJ1-1; a weak D match, TRBD1 (5 bases). Trimming took off 2 bases at V and 3 bases at J, with 13 bases between the two ends. The germline V gene encodes CDR1 MNHEY and CDR2 SMNVEV (reference sequence). The length of the CDR3 is 15 residues. The CDR3: CASSLGTKPDTEAFF. CDR3 DNA: TGTGCCAGCAGTTTAGGGACTAAACCTGACACTGAAGCTTTCTTT.

This clonotype was seen ten or more times. The chain has TRBV9 and TRBJ1-2, with TRBD1 matching 12 bases. J gave up 7 bases and V 3 bases, and 7 bases lay outside the gene matches. This CDR3 has 15 residues. Germline V gives CDR1 SGDLS, CDR2 YYNGEE. Written as DNA, the CDR3 is TGTGCCAGCAGCGGGGGGGACAGGGGGCGTTTTGGCTACACCTTC. Protein product: CASSGGDRGRFGYTF.

This chain's CDR3 is CASSSALVTEAFF. The CDR3 DNA reads as TGTGCCAGCAGCTCCGCCTTAGTCACTGAAGCTTTCTTT. The chain joins TRBV7-3 to TRBJ1-1; no reliable D call. Trimming pared 4 bases from V and 4 bases from J, leaving 10 bases between. This CDR3 comprises 13 residues. CDR1 is SGHTA, CDR2 FQGTGA, per germline. Based on the CDR3 plus reference TRBV7-3 and TRBJ1-1, the full variable domain is GAGVSQTPSNKVTEKGKYVELRCDPISGHTALYWYRQSLGQGPEFLIYFQGTGAADDSGLPNDRFFAVRPEGSVSTLKIQRTERGDSAVYLCASSSALVTEAFFGQGTRLTVV.

Points on this clonotype: Just one base apart from a much larger clone, this may be a read error. This sequence joins TRBV7-3 and TRBJ2-2; D gene uncertain. This CDR3 has 11 residues. Germline loops: CDR1 SGHTA, CDR2 FQGTGA. Trimming stripped 8 bases from V and 6 bases from J, with 7 bases between. The CDR3 nucleotides are TGTGCCAGCGGGCTATCCGGGGAGCTGTTTTTT. It specifies CASGLSGELFF. Combining the CDR3 with reference TRBV7-3 and TRBJ2-2 gives the whole variable domain GAGVSQTPSNKVTEKGKYVELRCDPISGHTALYWYRQSLGQGPEFLIYFQGTGAADDSGLPNDRFFAVRPEGSVSTLKIQRTERGDSAVYLCASGLSGELFFGEGSRLTVL.

This clonotype was observed many times. The chain combines TRBV30 with TRBJ1-2, with a possible D match to TRBD1 (6 bases). Per the germline V gene, CDR1 is GTSNPN and CDR2 is SVGIG (reference sequence). V was cut by 5 bases and J by 7 bases, with 8 bases left in between. The CDR3 is 10 amino acids. CDR3 sequence: CAWGGVGYTF. CDR3 bases: TGTGCCTGGGGGGGCGTTGGCTACACCTTC.

This clonotype was recorded many times. The chain uses TRBV5-6 and TRBJ2-2; maybe TRBD1 (5 bases). CDR3 length: 17 amino acids. Germline CDR1 and CDR2: SGHDT and YYEEEE. Trimming took off 4 bases at V and 4 bases at J, with 20 bases between the two ends. Written as DNA, the CDR3 is TGTGCCAGCAGCCCTACTCCCAGGGTGTGGGGCACCGGGGAGCTGTTTTTT. Amino acid sequence: CASSPTPRVWGTGELFF.

In its sample, this clonotype was seen many times. The chain recombines TRBV4-3 with TRBJ2-2, with a tentative D call TRBD2 (6 bases). Trimming pared 0 bases from V and 9 bases from J, leaving 17 bases between. The CDR3 has 16 residues. Looked up from germline, CDR1 is LGHNA and CDR2 is YSLEER. CDR3 loop: CASSQDESGGVRELFF. CDR3 bases: TGCGCCAGCAGCCAAGATGAGAGCGGAGGGGTGAGGGAGCTGTTTTTT.

This clonotype was counted many times. This chain links TRBV20-1 with TRBJ1-5, with D unclear. This CDR3 region has 13 residues. Trimming pared 2 bases from V and 5 bases from J, leaving 10 bases between. Germline loops: CDR1 DFQATT, CDR2 SNEGSKA (reference sequence). CDR3 nucleotides: TGCAGTGCTAGATGGCAGGCCGATCAGCCCCAGCATTTT. It specifies CSARWQADQPQHF.

This clonotype was detected many times. The rearrangement joins TRBV27 to TRBJ2-2; possibly TRBD2 for D (6 bases). Germline-derived CDR1 and CDR2 are MNHEY and SMNVEV (reference sequence). V lost 10 bases and J 9 bases, leaving 9 bases between the germline ends. The length of the CDR3 is 10 residues. Written as DNA, the CDR3 is TGTGCCACCGGGAGACGGGAGCTGTTTTTT. Its protein product is CATGRRELFF.